Sequencing of this TCR beta chain was carried out in a study of cytotoxic CD8 clonotypes in ibrutinib-treated CLL. In the study overall: With a range of 6 to 36, the median treatment time before response samples were taken was roughly twelve months. Samples showed on average about 280,000 productive templates and 90,000 or so productive rearrangements. Study outcomes and limitations: There were few public clonotypes, and on treatment they contracted or stayed stable. Clonality increased with ibrutinib response but returned toward baseline at progression.

TCRdb's copy holds only in-frame clones and misses some; the assay was immunoSEQ multiplex PCR. Here the sample spans roughly 180,000 clones, over 60% being singletons. This CDR3 region has 14 residues. CDR1 and CDR2 from the germline V gene are SQVTM and ANQGSEA. Trimming pared 5 bases from V and 0 bases from J, leaving 14 bases between. This clone was found once. As yet, its antigen is unknown. The sequencing here drew on PBMCs, taken after 24 months of ibrutinib treatment. This chain links TRBV29-1 with TRBJ2-7, with D tentatively TRBD1 or TRBD2 (5 bases each). The TCR originated in a human donor with chronic lymphocytic leukemia. The CDR3: CSVTRDRNSYEQYF. The CDR3, as DNA: TGCAGCGTTACGAGGGACCGCAACTCCTACGAGCAGTACTTC.